This TCR beta chain emerged from a study of PD-1 blockade in mismatch repair-deficient tumors. Overall study: Patients had around 11 mismatch repair-deficient cancer types and were previously treated and progressing. Whole-study findings and limits: Tumor-resident clones, often undetectable pretreatment in blood, expanded then contracted after pembrolizumab.

Clones were sequenced by immunoSEQ multiplex PCR, and TCRdb holds only the in-frame ones, with some missing. The table records roughly 48,000 clones, 70% to 85% of them present only once. This clone turned up a few times. No antigen is known for it. The V gene lost 2 bases and the J gene lost 7 bases, with 15 bases spanning the gap. CDR1 is SGHTS, CDR2 YDEGEE, per germline. The CDR3 has 14 residues. Mismatch repair deficiency was confirmed in all patients, by PCR or immunohistochemistry. A few pembrolizumab responders had their TCRs sequenced. This sequence originates from an adult with mismatch repair-deficient cancer. This chain connects TRBV5-8 to TRBJ1-2; unclear D gene. Sequencing used PBMCs, obtained before pembrolizumab treatment. The CDR3 DNA follows: TGTGCCAGCAGCTTAGGTTCGCTCGTTGGTGGCTACACCTTC. It specifies CASSLGSLVGGYTF.